This T cell receptor beta chain comes out of a study of blood T cell repertoires in COVID-19 (TCRdb year 2020). The study in broad terms: Collaborator samples came from the United States, Italy and Spain and covered acute and convalescent phases of COVID-19. The prospective study material was composed of cDNA or gDNA derived from T cells, B-cell-depleted T cells, or PBMCs. The dataset comprised deeply sampled blood TCRbeta repertoires from subjects exposed to, actively infected with, or recovered from COVID-19. A freely available public database, intended as a resource for researchers studying the immune response to SARS-CoV-2, is where the repertoires were released. The samples were drawn from two sources: the first 160 participants of the ongoing ImmuneRACE study, and 1,000 to 1,500 subjects contributed by 6 global collaborators. The sample metadata nearly always contained a de-identified subject ID, COVID-19 status, age in years and sex. Where available, HLA class I and class II types were obtained from metadata supplied by the sample provider rather than from assay-based typing. General findings and caveats noted by the study authors: The quantity of clinical and demographic metadata differed by source and by participant and was supplied without curation.

The immunoSEQ Assay, a bias-controlled multiplex PCR, was used to amplify TCRbeta CDR3 regions from genomic DNA. The original methods were these. The number of nucleated cells in each sample was estimated by amplification of reference gene primers within the assay. To quantify the absolute abundance of each unique TCRbeta CDR3 rearrangement, sequence reads were collapsed and filtered. For each sample, productive Simpson clonality was calculated as the square root of Simpson's diversity index over productive rearrangements. TCRdb provides this immuneACCESS table in a form limited to in-frame rearrangements. Some clones are lacking; in checked studies, under half of them reflect an unresolved V gene, and why the rest are absent is not known. V, J and clone size derive from that table, while D and trimming were established from the DNA sequence. The sample profile shows 100,000 to 150,000 clones; approximately 81% of them were found once. The leading ten clones occupy about 3.8% of the sample.

The germline V gene (reference sequence) specifies GTSNPN as CDR1 and SVGIG as CDR2. Deletion took 8 bases off V and 8 bases off J, with a span of 15 bases between the germline ends. The CDR3 sequence holds 12 residues, the cysteine and phenylalanine included. The DNA shown is the 36-base CDR3, in frame from base 1. As concerns this clone: Its specific antigen is unknown. Base qualities were left out, and no much larger clone turns up one base away.

Collaborating institutions collected whole blood in K2EDTA tubes following their own protocols. For TCRbeta analysis, collaborators shipped samples as frozen whole blood, isolated PBMCs, or DNA extracted from either of those sample types. This clonotype originated in a woman aged 45-65 years with acute or convalescent COVID-19. Source material: peripheral blood. The sequence is built from TRBV30 and TRBJ1-4, with TRBD1 tentatively as D gene (5 bases match). The encoded CDR3 is CAAGLPIEKLFF. The nucleotide sequence is given as TGTGCCGCGGGACTGCCGATCGAAAAACTGTTTTTT.